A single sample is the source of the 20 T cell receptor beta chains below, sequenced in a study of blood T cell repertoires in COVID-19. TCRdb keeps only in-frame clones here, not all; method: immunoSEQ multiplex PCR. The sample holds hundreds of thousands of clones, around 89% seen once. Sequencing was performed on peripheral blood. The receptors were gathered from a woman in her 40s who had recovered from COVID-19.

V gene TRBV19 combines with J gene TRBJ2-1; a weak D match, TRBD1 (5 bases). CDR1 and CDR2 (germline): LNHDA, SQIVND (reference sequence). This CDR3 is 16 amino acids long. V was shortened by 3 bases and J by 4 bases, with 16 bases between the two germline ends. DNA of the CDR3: TGTGCCAGTAGTATCCGGTTCCGGACACCTTACAATGAGCAGTTCTTC. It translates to CASSIRFRTPYNEQFF.

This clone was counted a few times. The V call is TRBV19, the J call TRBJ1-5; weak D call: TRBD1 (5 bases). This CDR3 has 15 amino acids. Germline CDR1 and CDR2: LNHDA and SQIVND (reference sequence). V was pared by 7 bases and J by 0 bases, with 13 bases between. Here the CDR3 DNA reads TGTGCCAGTACCGCAGGGAGGGGTAGCAATCAGCCCCAGCATTTT. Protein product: CASTAGRGSNQPQHF.

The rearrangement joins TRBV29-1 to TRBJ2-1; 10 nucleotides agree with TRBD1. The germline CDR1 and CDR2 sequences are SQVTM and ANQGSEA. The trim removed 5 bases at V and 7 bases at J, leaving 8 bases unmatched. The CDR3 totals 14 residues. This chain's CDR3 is CSVTWDRGGNEQFF. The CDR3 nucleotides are TGCAGCGTTACCTGGGACAGGGGCGGTAATGAGCAGTTCTTC.

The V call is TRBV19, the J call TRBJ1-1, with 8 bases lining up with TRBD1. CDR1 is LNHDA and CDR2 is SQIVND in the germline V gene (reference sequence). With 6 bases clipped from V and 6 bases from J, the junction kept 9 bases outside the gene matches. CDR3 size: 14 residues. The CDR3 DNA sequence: TGTGCCAGTAGAAATCAGGGGGCTGGGGCTGAAGCTTTCTTT. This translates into CASRNQGAGAEAFF.

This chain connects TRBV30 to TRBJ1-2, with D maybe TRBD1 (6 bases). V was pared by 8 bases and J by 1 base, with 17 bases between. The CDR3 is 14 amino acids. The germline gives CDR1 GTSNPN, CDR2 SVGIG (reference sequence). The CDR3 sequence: CATTSGQLNYGYTF. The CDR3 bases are TGTGCCACCACTTCCGGACAGCTTAACTATGGCTACACCTTC.

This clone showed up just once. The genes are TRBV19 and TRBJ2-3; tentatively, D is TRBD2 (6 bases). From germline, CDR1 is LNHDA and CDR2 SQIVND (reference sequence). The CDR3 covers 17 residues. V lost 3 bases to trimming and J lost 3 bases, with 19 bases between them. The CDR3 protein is CASSMGVGSGYTDTQYF. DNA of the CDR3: TGTGCCAGTAGTATGGGTGTGGGTAGCGGTTATACAGATACGCAGTATTTT.

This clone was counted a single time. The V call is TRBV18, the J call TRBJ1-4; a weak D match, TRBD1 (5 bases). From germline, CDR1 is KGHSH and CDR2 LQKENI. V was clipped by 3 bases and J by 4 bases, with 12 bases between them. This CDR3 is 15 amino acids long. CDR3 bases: TGTGCCAGCTCACCCGGGAGGGGAGGTAATGAAAAACTGTTTTTT. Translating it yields CASSPGRGGNEKLFF.

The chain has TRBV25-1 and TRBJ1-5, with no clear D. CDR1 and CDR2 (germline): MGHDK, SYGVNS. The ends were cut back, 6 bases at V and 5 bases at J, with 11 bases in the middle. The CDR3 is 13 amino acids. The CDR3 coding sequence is TGTGCCAGCAGCCCAGGATCGCATCAGCCCCAGCATTTT. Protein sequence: CASSPGSHQPQHF. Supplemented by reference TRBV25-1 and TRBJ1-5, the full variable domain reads EADIYQTPRYLVIGTGKKITLECSQTMGHDKMYWYQQDPGMELHLIHYSYGVNSTEKGDLSSESTVSRIRTEHFPLTLESARPSHTSQYLCASSPGSHQPQHFGDGTRLSIL.

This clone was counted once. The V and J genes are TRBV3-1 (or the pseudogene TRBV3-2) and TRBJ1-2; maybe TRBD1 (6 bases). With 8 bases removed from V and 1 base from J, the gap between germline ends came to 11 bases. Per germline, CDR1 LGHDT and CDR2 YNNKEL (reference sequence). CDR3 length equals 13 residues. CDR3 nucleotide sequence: TGTGCCAGCGGGGGCTGGGATAACTATGGCTACACCTTC. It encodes CASGGWDNYGYTF.

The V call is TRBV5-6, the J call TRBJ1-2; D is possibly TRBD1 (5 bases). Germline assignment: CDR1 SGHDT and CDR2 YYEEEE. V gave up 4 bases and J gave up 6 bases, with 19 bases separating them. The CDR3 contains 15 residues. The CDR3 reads CASSPGPGGADGYTF. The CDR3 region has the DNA TGTGCCAGCAGCCCTGGCCCCGGGGGAGCGGATGGCTACACCTTC.

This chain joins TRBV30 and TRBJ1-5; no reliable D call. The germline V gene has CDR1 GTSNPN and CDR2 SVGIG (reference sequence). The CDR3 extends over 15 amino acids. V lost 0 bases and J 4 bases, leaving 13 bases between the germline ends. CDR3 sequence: CAWSVSLRGNQPQHF. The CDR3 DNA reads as TGTGCCTGGAGTGTATCCCTCCGGGGAAATCAGCCCCAGCATTTT.

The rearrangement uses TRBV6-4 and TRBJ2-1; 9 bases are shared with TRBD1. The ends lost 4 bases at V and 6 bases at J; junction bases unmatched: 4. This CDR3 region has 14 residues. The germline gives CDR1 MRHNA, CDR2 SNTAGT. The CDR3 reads CASSVGQGGNEQFF. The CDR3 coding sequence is TGTGCCAGCAGTGTGGGACAGGGAGGCAATGAGCAGTTCTTC.

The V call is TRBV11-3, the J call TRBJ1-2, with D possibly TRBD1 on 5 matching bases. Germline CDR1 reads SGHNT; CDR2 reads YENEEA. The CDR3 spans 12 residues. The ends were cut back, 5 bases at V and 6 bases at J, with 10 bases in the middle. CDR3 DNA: TGTGCCAGCAGCGCAGGGTTTGATGGCTACACCTTC. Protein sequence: CASSAGFDGYTF.

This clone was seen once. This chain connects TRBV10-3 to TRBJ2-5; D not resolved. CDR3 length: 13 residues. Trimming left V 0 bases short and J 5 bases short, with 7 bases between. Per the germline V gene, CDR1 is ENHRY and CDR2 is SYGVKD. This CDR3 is CAISESASETQYF. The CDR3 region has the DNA TGTGCCATCAGTGAGTCGGCCTCGGAGACCCAGTACTTC.

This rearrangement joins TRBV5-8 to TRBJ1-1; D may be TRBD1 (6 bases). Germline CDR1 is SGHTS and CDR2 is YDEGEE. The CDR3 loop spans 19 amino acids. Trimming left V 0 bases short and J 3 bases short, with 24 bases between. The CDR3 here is CASSLDWDHTGPGDTEAFF. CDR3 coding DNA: TGTGCCAGCAGCTTGGACTGGGACCATACAGGGCCCGGGGACACTGAAGCTTTCTTT.

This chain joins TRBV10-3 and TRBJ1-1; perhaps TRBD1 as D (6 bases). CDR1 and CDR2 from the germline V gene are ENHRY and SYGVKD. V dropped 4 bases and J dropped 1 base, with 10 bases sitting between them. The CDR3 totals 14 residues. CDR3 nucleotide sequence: TGTGCCATCAGTGCCGACAGGAAGAACACTGAAGCTTTCTTT. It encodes CAISADRKNTEAFF.

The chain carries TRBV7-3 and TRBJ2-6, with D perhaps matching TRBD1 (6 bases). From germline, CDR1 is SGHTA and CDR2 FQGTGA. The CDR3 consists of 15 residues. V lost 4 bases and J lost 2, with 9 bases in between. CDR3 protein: CASSSSGAGANVLTF. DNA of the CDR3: TGTGCCAGCAGCTCCTCAGGGGCTGGGGCCAACGTCCTGACTTTC.

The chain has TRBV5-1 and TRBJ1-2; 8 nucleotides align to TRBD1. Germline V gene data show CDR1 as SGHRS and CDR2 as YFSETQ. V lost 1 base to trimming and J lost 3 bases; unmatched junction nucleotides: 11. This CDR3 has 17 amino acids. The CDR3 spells CASSLPAGGPLDYGYTF. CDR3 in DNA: TGCGCCAGCAGCTTGCCGGCAGGGGGCCCCTTGGACTATGGCTACACCTTC.

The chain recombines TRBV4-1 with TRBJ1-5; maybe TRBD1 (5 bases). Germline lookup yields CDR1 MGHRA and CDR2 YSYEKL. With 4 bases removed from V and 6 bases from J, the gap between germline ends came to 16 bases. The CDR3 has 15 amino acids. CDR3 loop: CASSPRWGEAQPQHF. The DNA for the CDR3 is TGCGCCAGCAGCCCCCGGTGGGGGGAGGCTCAGCCCCAGCATTTT.

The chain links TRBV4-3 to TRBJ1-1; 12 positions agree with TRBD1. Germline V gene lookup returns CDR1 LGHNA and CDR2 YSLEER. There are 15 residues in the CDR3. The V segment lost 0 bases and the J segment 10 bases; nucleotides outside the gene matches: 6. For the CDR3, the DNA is TGCGCCAGCAGCCAAGACTTCCGGGACAGGGGGCGAGCTTTCTTT. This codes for CASSQDFRDRGRAFF.